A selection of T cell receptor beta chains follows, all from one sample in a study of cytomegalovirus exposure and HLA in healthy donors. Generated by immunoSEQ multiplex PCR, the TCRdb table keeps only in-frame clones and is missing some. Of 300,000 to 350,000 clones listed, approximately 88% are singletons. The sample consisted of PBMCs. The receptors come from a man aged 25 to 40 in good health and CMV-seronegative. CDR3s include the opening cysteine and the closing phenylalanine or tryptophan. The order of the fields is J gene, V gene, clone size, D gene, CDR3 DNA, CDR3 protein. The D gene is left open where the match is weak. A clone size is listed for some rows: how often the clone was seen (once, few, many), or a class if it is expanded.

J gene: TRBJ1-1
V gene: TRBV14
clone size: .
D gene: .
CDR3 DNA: TGTGCCAGCAGCCAAGATGTCGGCCCTTTAGCTTCTACTGAAGCTTTCTTT
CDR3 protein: CASSQDVGPLASTEAFF

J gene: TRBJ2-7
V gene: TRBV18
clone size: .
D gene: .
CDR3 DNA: TGTGCCAGCTCACCTCCGGCAGGGGGGTTGGGTGAGCAGTACTTC
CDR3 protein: CASSPPAGGLGEQYF

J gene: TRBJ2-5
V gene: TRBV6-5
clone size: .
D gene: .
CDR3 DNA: TGTGCCAGCAGTTACGCGAGGTATGGGACCCAGTACTTC
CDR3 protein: CASSYARYGTQYF

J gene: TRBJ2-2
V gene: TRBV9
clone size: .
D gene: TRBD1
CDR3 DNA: TGTGCCAGCAGCGTCGGCCAGGGGGCAAACACCGGGGAGCTGTTTTTT
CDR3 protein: CASSVGQGANTGELFF

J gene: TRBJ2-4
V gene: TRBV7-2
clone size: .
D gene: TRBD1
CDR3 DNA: TGTGCCAGCAGCTTAGTCAGGGGGCAAAACATTCAGTACTTC
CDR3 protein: CASSLVRGQNIQYF

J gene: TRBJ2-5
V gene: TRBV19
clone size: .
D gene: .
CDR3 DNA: TGTGCCAGTAGCCCCCGGGAGACCCAAGAGACCCAGTACTTC
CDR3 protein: CASSPRETQETQYF

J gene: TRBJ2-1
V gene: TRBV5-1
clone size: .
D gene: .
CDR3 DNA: TGCGCCAGCAGCTTGAGGGGGTCCCTTTCCTACAATGAGCAGTTCTTC
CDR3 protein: CASSLRGSLSYNEQFF

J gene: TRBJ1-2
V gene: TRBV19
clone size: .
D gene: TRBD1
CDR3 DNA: TGTGCCAGTAGTATAGAAGGACAGGGGGTCTTC
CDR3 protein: CASSIEGQGVF

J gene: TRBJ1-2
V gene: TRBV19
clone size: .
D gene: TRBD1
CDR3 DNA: TGTGCCAGTACCGATGACAGGGTCGTATTCGGTTACACCTTC
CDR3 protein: CASTDDRVVFGYTF

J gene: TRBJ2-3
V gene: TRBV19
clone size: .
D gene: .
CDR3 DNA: TGTGCCAGTAGTTTCACCGGACTAACGCAGTATTTT
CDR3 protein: CASSFTGLTQYF

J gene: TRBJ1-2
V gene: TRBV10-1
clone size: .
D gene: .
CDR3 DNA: TGCGCCAGCAGTGCACAAAACTATGGCTACACCTTC
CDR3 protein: CASSAQNYGYTF

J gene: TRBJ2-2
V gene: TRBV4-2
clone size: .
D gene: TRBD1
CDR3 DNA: TGTGCCAGCAGCCTTTACGACAGGGAAACCGGGGAGCTGTTTTTT
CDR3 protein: CASSLYDRETGELFF

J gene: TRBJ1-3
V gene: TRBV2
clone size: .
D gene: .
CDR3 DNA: TGTGCCAGCAGGCCGGGGGGAAACACCATATATTTT
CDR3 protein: CASRPGGNTIYF

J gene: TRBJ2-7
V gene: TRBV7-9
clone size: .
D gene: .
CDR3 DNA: TGTGCCAGCAGCCCCCTCGGGGTAAGGGTGGAGTACTTC
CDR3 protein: CASSPLGVRVEYF

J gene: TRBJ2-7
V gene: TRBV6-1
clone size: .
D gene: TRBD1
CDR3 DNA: TGTGCCAGCAGTGAACCTGACAGGGGCAGGTACGAGCAGTACTTC
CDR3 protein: CASSEPDRGRYEQYF

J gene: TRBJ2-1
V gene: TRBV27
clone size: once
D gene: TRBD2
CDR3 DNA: TGTGCCAGCAGCTCCGGGACTAGCGGGGTGTATGAGCAGTTCTTC
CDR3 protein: CASSSGTSGVYEQFF

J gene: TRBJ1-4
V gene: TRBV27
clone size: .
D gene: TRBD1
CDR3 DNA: TGTGCCAGCAGTTTATCAGGGACAGGGGTGGAAAAACTGTTTTTT
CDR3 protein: CASSLSGTGVEKLFF

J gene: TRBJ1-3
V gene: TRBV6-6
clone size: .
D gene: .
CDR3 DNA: TGTGCCAGCATGACCAGGGCGAGGGGAAACACCATATATTTT
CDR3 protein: CASMTRARGNTIYF

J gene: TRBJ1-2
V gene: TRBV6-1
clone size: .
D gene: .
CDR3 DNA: TGTGCCAGCAGTGAAGCTCTCCCGAACTATGGCTACACCTTC
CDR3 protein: CASSEALPNYGYTF

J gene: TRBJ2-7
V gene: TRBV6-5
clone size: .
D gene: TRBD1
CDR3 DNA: TGTGCCAGCAGTTGGAAGGGGGACAGAGAATTCCACGAGCAGTACTTC
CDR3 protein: CASSWKGDREFHEQYF

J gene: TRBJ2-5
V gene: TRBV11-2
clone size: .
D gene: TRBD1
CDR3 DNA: TGTGCCAGCTCGGGTGAGGGACAGGCATTTGGAACCCAGTACTTC
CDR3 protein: CASSGEGQAFGTQYF

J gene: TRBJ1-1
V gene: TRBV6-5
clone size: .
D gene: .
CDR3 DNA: TGTGCCAGCAGTTTTCACGGGGTTAACACTGAAGCTTTCTTT
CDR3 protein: CASSFHGVNTEAFF

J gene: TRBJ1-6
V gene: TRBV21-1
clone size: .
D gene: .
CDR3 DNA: TGTGCCAGCTCAAAACGGGGCCGGGGGTTCCCCTCCTATAATTCACCCCTCCACTTT
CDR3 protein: CASSKRGRGFPSYNSPLHF

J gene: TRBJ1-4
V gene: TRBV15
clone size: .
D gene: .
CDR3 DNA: TGTGCCACCACCCTATCGCTTTTCTCTAATGAAAAACTGTTTTTT
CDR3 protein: CATTLSLFSNEKLFF

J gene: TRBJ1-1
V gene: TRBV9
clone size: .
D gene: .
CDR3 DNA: TGTGCCAGCAGCGTAGGGGTGCTAGGGAACACTGAAGCTTTCTTT
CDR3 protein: CASSVGVLGNTEAFF

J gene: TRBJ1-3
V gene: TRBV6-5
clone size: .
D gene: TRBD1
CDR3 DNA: TGTGCCAGCAGACGAGCCGGGACAGAGTCAAACACCATATATTTT
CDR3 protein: CASRRAGTESNTIYF

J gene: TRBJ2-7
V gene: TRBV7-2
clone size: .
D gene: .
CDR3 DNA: TGTGCCAGCAGCTTAGCCTCGACCGGGTTCTACGAGCAGTACTTC
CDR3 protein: CASSLASTGFYEQYF

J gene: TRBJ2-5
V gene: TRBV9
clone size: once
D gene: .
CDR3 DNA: TGTGCCAGCAGCGTAGGTCAGTCACGAGAGACCCAGTACTTC
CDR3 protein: CASSVGQSRETQYF

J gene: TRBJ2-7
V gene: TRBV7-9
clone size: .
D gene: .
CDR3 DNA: TGTGCCAGCAGCTTAGCCGGAGGGTATGCGGGCTGGCAGTACTTC
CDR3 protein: CASSLAGGYAGWQYF

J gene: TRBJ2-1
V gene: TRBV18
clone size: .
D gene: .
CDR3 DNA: TGTGCCAGCTCACCCTCGGGGACCTACAATGAGCAGTTCTTC
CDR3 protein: CASSPSGTYNEQFF

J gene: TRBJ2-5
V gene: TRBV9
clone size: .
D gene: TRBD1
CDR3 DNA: TGTGCCAGCAGCGTAGGGGGCGCAGGGGGAGAGACCCAGTACTTC
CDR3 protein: CASSVGGAGGETQYF

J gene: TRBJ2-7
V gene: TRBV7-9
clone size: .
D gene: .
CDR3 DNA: TGTGCCAGCAGTAGGACGCCGGGATACGCTGGGGAGCAGTACTTC
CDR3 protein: CASSRTPGYAGEQYF